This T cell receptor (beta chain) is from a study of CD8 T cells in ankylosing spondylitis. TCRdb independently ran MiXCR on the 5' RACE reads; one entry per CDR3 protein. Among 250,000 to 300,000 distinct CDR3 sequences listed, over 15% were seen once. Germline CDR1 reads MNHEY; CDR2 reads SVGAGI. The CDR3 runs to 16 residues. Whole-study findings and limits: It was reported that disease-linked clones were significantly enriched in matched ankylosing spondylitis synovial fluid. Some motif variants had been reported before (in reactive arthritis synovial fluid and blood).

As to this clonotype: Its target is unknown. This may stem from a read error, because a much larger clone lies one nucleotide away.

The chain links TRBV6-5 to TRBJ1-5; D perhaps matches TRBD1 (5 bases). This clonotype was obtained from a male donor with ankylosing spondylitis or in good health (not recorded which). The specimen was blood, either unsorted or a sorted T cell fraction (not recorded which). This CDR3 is CTSSYSPGTLNQPQHF. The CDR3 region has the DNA TGTACCAGCAGTTACTCTCCAGGGACCCTCAATCAGCCCCAGCATTTT.